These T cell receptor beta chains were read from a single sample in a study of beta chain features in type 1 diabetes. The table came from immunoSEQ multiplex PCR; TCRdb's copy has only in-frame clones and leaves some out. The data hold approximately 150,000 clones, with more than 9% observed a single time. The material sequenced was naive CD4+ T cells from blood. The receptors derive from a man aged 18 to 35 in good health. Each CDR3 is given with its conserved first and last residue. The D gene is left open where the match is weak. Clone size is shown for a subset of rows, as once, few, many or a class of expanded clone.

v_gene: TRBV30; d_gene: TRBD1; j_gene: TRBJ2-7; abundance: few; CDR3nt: TGTGCCTGGAGTAAAACAGGGGCCACCTACGAGCAGTACTTC; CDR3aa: CAWSKTGATYEQYF
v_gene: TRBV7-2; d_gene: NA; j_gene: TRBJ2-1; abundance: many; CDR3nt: TGTGCCAGCAGCTACGGACTCGACTATGAGCAGTTCTTC; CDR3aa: CASSYGLDYEQFF
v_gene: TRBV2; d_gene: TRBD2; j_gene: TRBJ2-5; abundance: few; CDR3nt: TGTGCCAGCACCGCCCGAGTGGGAGGGGAGACCCAGTACTTC; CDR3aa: CASTARVGGETQYF
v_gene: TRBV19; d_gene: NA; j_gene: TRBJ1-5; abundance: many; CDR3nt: TGTGCCAGCGTAACAGGAAATCAGCCCCAGCATTTT; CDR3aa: CASVTGNQPQHF
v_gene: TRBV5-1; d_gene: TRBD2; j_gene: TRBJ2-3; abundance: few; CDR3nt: TGCGCCAGCAGCTCATGGACTAGCAATCCTGATACGCAGTATTTT; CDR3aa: CASSSWTSNPDTQYF
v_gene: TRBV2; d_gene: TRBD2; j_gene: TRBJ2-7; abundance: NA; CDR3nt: TGTGCCAGCAAAACCGGGACTAGCGGCTACGAGCAGTACTTC; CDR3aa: CASKTGTSGYEQYF
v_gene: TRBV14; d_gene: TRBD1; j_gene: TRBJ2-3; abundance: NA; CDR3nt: TGTGCCAGCAGCCAAGATCAGGGGGCCACAGATACGCAGTATTTT; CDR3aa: CASSQDQGATDTQYF
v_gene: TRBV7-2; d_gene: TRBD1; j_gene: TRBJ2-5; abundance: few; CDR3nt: TGTGCCAGCAGCTTAGGGGGACAGGGTGTAGAGACCCAGTACTTC; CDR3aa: CASSLGGQGVETQYF
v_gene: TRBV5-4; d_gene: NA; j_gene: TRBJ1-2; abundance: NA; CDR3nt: TGTGCCAGCAGCAATACGGTATTCTATGGCTACACCTTC; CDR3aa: CASSNTVFYGYTF
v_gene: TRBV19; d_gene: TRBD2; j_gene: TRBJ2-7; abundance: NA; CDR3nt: TGTGCCAGTAGTGGACTAGCGGGCCGCTCCTACGAGCAGTACTTC; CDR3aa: CASSGLAGRSYEQYF
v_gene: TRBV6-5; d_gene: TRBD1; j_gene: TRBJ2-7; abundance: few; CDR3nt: TGTGCCAGCAGTACGCGGGACAGGGGAGACTACGAGCAGTACTTC; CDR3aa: CASSTRDRGDYEQYF
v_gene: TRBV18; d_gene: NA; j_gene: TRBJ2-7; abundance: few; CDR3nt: TGTGCCAGCTCACCATCGGCGGGTGGCTCCTACGAGCAGTACTTC; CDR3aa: CASSPSAGGSYEQYF
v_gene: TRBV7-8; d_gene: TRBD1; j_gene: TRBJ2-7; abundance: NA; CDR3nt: TGTGCCAGCAGCGTCCGGACAGGGGTCGGTTACGAGCAGTACTTC; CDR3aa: CASSVRTGVGYEQYF
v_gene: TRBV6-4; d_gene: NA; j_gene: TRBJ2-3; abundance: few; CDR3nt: TGTGCCAGCAGTCTCGAGCTGAGCACAGATACGCAGTATTTT; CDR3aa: CASSLELSTDTQYF
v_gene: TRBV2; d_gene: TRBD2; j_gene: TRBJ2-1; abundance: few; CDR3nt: TGTGCCAGCAGTGAACTAGCGGGGGGGCGAAATGAGCAGTTCTTC; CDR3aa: CASSELAGGRNEQFF
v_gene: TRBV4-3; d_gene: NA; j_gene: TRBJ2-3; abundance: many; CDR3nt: TGCGCCAGCAGCCAAGCTGTAGCGGTGGTTCCGTATTTT; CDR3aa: CASSQAVAVVPYF
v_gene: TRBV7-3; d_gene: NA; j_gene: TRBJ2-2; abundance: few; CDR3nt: TGTGCCAGCAGCTTTACAGGACAAAACACCGGGGAGCTGTTTTTT; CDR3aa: CASSFTGQNTGELFF
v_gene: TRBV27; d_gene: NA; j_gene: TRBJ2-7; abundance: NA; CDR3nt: TGTGCCAGCAGTCTCCAAAGGGGGAACTCCTACGAGCAGTACTTC; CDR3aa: CASSLQRGNSYEQYF
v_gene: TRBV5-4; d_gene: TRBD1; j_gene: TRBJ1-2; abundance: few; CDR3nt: TGTGCCAGCAGCTCCGGAACAGGGGCACTGCGCCTTGCTAACTATGGCTACACCTTC; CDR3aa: CASSSGTGALRLANYGYTF
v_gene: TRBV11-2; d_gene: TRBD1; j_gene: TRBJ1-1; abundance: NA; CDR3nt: TGTGCCAGCAGCTTGGGGGCCGGACAGGCGAACACTGAAGCTTTCTTT; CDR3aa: CASSLGAGQANTEAFF
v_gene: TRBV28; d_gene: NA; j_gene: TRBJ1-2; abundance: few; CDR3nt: TGTGCCAGCAGTTTAGGGGGGTCTAAATACTATGGCTACACCTTC; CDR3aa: CASSLGGSKYYGYTF
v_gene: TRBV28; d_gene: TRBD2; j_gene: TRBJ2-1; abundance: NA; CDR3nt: TGTGCCAGCATAAGCGGGGGCACATACAATGAGCAGTTCTTC; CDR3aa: CASISGGTYNEQFF
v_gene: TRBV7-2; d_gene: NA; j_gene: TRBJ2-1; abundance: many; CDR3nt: TGTGCCAGCAGCCGTGGCCAGCGTGGCAGTGAGCAGTTCTTC; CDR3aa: CASSRGQRGSEQFF
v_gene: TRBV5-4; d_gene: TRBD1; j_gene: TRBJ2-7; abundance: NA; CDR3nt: TGTGCCAGCAGCTTACAGGGGGCTACCGAGCAGTACTTC; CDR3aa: CASSLQGATEQYF
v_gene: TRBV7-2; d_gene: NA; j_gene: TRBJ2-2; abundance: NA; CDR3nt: TGTGCCAGCAGCACTTACACCGGGGAGCTGTTTTTT; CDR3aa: CASSTYTGELFF
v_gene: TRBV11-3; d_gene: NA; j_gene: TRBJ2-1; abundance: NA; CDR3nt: TGTGCCAGCAGCGTGACAGGTTCCGATGAGCAGTTCTTC; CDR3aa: CASSVTGSDEQFF
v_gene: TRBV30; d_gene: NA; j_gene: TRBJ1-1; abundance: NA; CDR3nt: TGTGCCTGGAGTGTACCAGGTGCCCGCGCGGCTTTCTTT; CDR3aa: CAWSVPGARAAFF
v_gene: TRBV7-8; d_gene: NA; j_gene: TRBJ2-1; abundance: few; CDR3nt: TGTGCCAGCAGCCCCCTGAGCGGTACCACCTACAATGAGCAGTTCTTC; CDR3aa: CASSPLSGTTYNEQFF
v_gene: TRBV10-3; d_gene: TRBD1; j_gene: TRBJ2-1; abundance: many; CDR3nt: TGTGCCATCAGGGGGACAGGGGATGATGAGCAGTTCTTC; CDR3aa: CAIRGTGDDEQFF
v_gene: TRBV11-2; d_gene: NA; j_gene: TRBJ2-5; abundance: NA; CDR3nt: TGTGCCAGCAGCTTCGGACAATTAGAGACCCAGTACTTC; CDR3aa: CASSFGQLETQYF
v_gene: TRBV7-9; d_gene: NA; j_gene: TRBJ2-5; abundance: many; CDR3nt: TGTGCCAGCAGCTCAGGGGGGGAGACCCAGTACTTC; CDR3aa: CASSSGGETQYF
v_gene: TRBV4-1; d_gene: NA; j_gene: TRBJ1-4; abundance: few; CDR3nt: TGCGCCAGCAGCCAGGCGCAGGGATCTACTAATGAAAAACTGTTTTTT; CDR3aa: CASSQAQGSTNEKLFF
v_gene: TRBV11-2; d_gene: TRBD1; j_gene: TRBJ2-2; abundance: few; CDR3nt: TGTGCCAGCAGCTGGGGGACAGGACCCAACACCGGGGAGCTGTTTTTT; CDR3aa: CASSWGTGPNTGELFF
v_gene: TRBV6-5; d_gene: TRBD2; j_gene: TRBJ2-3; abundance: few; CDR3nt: TGTGCCAGCAGTTACGGGACTAGCGGGTTGTTAGATACGCAGTATTTT; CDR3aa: CASSYGTSGLLDTQYF
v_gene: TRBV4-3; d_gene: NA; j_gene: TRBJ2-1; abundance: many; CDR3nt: TGCGCCAGCAGCCAAGACGGCAGGCGGGGTGAGCAGTTCTTC; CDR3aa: CASSQDGRRGEQFF
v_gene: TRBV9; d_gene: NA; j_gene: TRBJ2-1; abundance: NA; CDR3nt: TGTGCCAGCAGCGTCGACGGACTCTCCTACAATGAGCAGTTCTTC; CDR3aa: CASSVDGLSYNEQFF
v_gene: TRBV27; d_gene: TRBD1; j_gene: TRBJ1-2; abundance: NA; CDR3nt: TGTGCCAGCAGTTTAACCACGGGACAGGGCTATGGCTACACCTTC; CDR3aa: CASSLTTGQGYGYTF
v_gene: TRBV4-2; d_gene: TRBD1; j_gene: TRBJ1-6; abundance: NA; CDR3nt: TGTGCCAGCAGCCAGGGGGACAGGGCGGTTTCACCCCTCCACTTT; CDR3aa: CASSQGDRAVSPLHF
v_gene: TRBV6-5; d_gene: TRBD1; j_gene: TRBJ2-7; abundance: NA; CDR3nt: TGTGCCAGCAGCTTTGGACAGGGTCAAGAGCAGTACTTC; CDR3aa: CASSFGQGQEQYF
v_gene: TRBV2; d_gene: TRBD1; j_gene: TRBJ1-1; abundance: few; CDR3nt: TGTGCCAGCAGTGTCTATGGACAGGGGTTCCGTGAAGCTTTCTTT; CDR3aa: CASSVYGQGFREAFF
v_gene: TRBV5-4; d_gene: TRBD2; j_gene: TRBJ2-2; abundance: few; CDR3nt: TGTGCCAGCAGCTTCGGGGGGGCCGGTACCGGGGAGCTGTTTTTT; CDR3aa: CASSFGGAGTGELFF
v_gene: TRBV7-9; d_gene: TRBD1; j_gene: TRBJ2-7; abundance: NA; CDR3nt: TGTGCCAGCAGCTTGAGGACAGGGACCCTCTCCTACGAGCAGTACTTC; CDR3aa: CASSLRTGTLSYEQYF
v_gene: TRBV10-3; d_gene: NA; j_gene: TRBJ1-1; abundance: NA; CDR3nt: TGTGCCATCAGTGAAACAGGGACCACTGAAGCTTTCTTT; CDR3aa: CAISETGTTEAFF
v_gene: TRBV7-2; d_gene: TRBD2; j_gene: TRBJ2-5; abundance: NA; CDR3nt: TGTGCCAGCAGCCCAGGGACTAGCGGGGTCGGGACCCAGTACTTC; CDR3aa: CASSPGTSGVGTQYF
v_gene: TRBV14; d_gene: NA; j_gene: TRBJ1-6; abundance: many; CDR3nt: TGTGCCAGCAGCCAAGACAGGGGTACTTCACCCCTCCACTTT; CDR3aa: CASSQDRGTSPLHF
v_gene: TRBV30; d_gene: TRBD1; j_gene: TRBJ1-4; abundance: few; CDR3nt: TGTGCCTGGAGTGGTACAGGGGGTACTAATGAAAAACTGTTTTTT; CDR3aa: CAWSGTGGTNEKLFF